The text below deals with one T cell receptor (beta chain). This CDR3 contains 17 residues. V was pared by 0 bases and J by 2 bases, with 15 bases between. Germline values: CDR1 MGHRA, CDR2 YSYEKL. Libraries were prepared by immunoSEQ multiplex PCR; TCRdb keeps only in-frame clonotypes and omits some of them. The repertoire has over 90,000 clones, roughly 80% of them found once; the top ten carry 20% to 30%. The data are from a study of CD8 T cell repertoires and HIV-1 epitope variants. For the study at large: Controls were a CMV, EBV and flu pool, Ebola AY9, and no peptide. Epitopes were three Gag families plus Nef HW9 and YT9. Autologous T cell-negative cells served as antigen-presenting cells in equal numbers.

The chain uses TRBV4-1 and TRBJ2-3, with TRBD2 as a possible D gene (6 bases). The sequencing input was uncultured baseline CD8+ T cells from peripheral blood mononuclear cells (PBMCs). The sequence derives from a male donor with HIV. The CDR3 sequence is CASSQDRSGGYTDTQYF. The CDR3 DNA reads as TGCGCCAGCAGCCAAGATCGTTCCGGGGGATACACAGATACGCAGTATTTT.